One and the same sample provided the 20 T cell receptor beta chains below, sequenced in a study of OX40 agonist ivuxolimab in advanced cancers. The method was immunoSEQ multiplex PCR; TCRdb's version includes in-frame clones alone and lacks a portion of them. The profile shows around 20,000 clones, 80% to 90% of them singletons. The starting material was CD4+ or CD8+ T cells sorted from blood, obtained in a trial of the OX40 agonist ivuxolimab. The receptors were gathered from an adult with an advanced solid tumor such as melanoma, head and neck, liver or kidney cancer.

The chain has TRBV27 and TRBJ1-1; perhaps TRBD1 as D (5 bases). CDR1 and CDR2 (germline): MNHEY, SMNVEV (reference sequence). The ends were cut back, 4 bases at V and 0 bases at J, with 12 bases in the middle. This CDR3 is 15 amino acids long. CDR3 sequence: CASSYVGHLNTEAFF. The CDR3, as DNA: TGTGCCAGCAGTTATGTTGGACACTTGAACACTGAAGCTTTCTTT.

The gene calls are TRBV18 and TRBJ1-1, with TRBD1 matching over 9 bases. Germline CDR1 is KGHSH and CDR2 is LQKENI. V lost 4 bases, J lost 5 bases, and 11 bases stayed unmatched. The CDR3 runs to 16 residues. CDR3 coding DNA: TGTGCCAGCTCACTGGCCGGGACAGGGAGTGGGACTGAAGCTTTCTTT. Its protein is CASSLAGTGSGTEAFF.

V and J are TRBV7-2 and TRBJ2-7; 9 bases fit TRBD1. This CDR3 region has 16 residues. Trimming took 2 bases from V and 4 from J; bases not matched to a gene: 9. CDR1 is SGHTA and CDR2 is FQGNSA in the germline V gene. The chain's CDR3 is CASSLRFGQGFYEQYF. The CDR3 nucleotides are TGTGCCAGCAGCTTAAGGTTTGGACAGGGGTTTTACGAGCAGTACTTC.

The chain uses TRBV6-5 and TRBJ2-5; 8 bases agree with TRBD2. Per germline, CDR1 MNHEY and CDR2 SVGAGI. V gave up 0 bases and J gave up 2 bases; unmatched junction bases: 2. CDR3 length: 15 residues. CDR3 coding DNA: TGTGCCAGCAGTTACTCGAGCGGGGGACAAGAGACCCAGTACTTC. Protein product: CASSYSSGGQETQYF.

The rearrangement joins TRBV29-1 to TRBJ1-1; tentative D call: TRBD1 (5 bases). Germline V gene lookup returns CDR1 SQVTM and CDR2 ANQGSEA. CDR3 length: 13 residues. The ends were cut back, 4 bases at V and 1 base at J, with 10 bases in the middle. The CDR3 DNA reads TGCAGCGTTGTGAGGGGCTGGAACACTGAAGCTTTCTTT. Its protein product is CSVVRGWNTEAFF. The full variable domain, its missing parts supplied by reference TRBV29-1 and TRBJ1-1, is SAVISQKPSRDICQRGTSLTIQCQVDSQVTMMFWYRQQPGQSLTLIATANQGSEATYESGFVIDKFPISRPNLTFSTLTVSNMSPEDSSIYLCSVVRGWNTEAFFGQGTRLTVV.

This clone came up a few times. V gene TRBV6-5 combines with J gene TRBJ2-2; TRBD1 might be the D (5 bases). Germline V gene sequence: CDR1 MNHEY, CDR2 SVGAGI. The length of the CDR3 is 15 residues. Deletions cut 7 bases from V and 1 base from J, with 13 bases between. The chain's CDR3 is CASTRRTGNTGELFF. CDR3 DNA sequence: TGTGCCAGCACCAGAAGAACAGGGAACACCGGGGAGCTGTTTTTT.

The chain employs TRBV4-1 and TRBJ2-5; tentative D call: TRBD2 (5 bases). V was cut by 1 base and J by 4 bases, with 10 bases left in between. Germline CDR1 is MGHRA and CDR2 is YSYEKL. CDR3 size: 14 residues. CDR3 in amino acids: CASSQGGSAETQYF. CDR3 nucleotides: TGCGCCAGCAGCCAAGGAGGGAGCGCAGAGACCCAGTACTTC.

The genes are TRBV6-5 and TRBJ2-7, with 8 bases matching TRBD2. There are 16 residues in the CDR3. The V and J ends lost 2 bases and 2 bases, in that order; junction bases with no gene match: 8. From germline, CDR1 is MNHEY and CDR2 SVGAGI. The CDR3 DNA reads TGTGCCAGCAGTTACAATGGACTAGCAGTCCCCTACGAGCAGTACTTC. It translates to CASSYNGLAVPYEQYF.

As concerns this clone: In the same sample, other DNA sequences code for this CDR3. V and J are TRBV6-5 and TRBJ1-1; D gene unclear. Germline V gives CDR1 MNHEY, CDR2 SVGAGI. The length of the CDR3 is 13 residues. Trimming shortened V by 2 bases and J by 1 base, and 5 bases separated the two germline ends. The CDR3 DNA is TGTGCCAGCAGTTACAGTCAGAACACTGAAGCTTTCTTT. Protein sequence: CASSYSQNTEAFF.

The chain combines TRBV20-1 with TRBJ1-1; D is unclear. CDR3 length equals 11 residues. Germline values: CDR1 DFQATT, CDR2 SNEGSKA (reference sequence). V lost 3 bases and J 1 base, leaving 3 bases between the germline ends. Here the CDR3 reads CSARGNTEAFF. The CDR3 region has the DNA TGCAGTGCTAGGGGGAACACTGAAGCTTTCTTT.

The chain carries TRBV19 and TRBJ1-4; TRBD1 is a possible D gene (5 bases). CDR1 and CDR2 (germline): LNHDA, SQIVND (reference sequence). The CDR3 is made up of 13 amino acids. V lost 5 bases, J lost 7 bases, and 11 bases lay in between. In nucleotides, the CDR3 is TGTGCCAGTAGTGCCGGGGCCGGTGAAAAACTGTTTTTT. This encodes CASSAGAGEKLFF.

The chain joins TRBV2 to TRBJ1-4; D may be TRBD1 (5 bases). The germline V and J ends were trimmed by 6 bases and 0 bases, with 11 bases remaining between them. The CDR3 sequence is 15 residues long. Germline CDR1 reads SNHLY; CDR2 reads FYNNEI. The CDR3 region is CASRGTGSTNEKLFF. The CDR3 DNA reads TGTGCCAGCAGGGGAACAGGCTCAACTAATGAAAAACTGTTTTTT.

The chain couples TRBV7-9 to TRBJ1-4; D is undetermined. V dropped 2 bases and J dropped 6 bases, with 10 bases sitting between them. The CDR3 is 14 residues long. Germline CDR1 reads SEHNR; CDR2 reads FQNEAQ (reference sequence). Here the CDR3 reads CASSLLSLDEKLFF. CDR3 nucleotide sequence: TGTGCCAGCAGCTTACTCAGCCTCGATGAAAAACTGTTTTTT.

The chain links TRBV27 to TRBJ1-2, with D possibly matching TRBD1 (6 bases). This CDR3 spans 14 amino acids. Germline V gene data show CDR1 as MNHEY and CDR2 as SMNVEV (reference sequence). V was shortened by 2 bases and J by 6 bases, with 13 bases between the two germline ends. The CDR3 DNA reads TGTGCCAGCAGTTTAAAGGGGGAGGGCCATGGCTACACCTTC. Encoded protein: CASSLKGEGHGYTF.

This clone was seen only a few times. This chain links TRBV29-1 with TRBJ1-1; 7 nucleotides agree with TRBD1. V shed 6 bases, J shed 4 bases, and the junction held 5 bases outside the gene matches. This CDR3 contains 12 residues. Germline assignment: CDR1 SQVTM and CDR2 ANQGSEA. The CDR3 DNA follows: TGCAGCGTAACGACAGGGAGCACTGAAGCTTTCTTT. Protein sequence: CSVTTGSTEAFF.

V is TRBV28 and J is TRBJ2-5, with D maybe TRBD2 (5 bases). The J call may be incorrect, as the DNA end agrees better with TRBJ2-7. This CDR3 spans 14 amino acids. Germline V CDR1 and CDR2: MDHEN, SYDVKM. Here the CDR3 DNA reads TGTGCCAGCAGTTTTAAGCGGCCAGGTTACGAGCAGTACTTC. Amino acids: CASSFKRPGYEQYF.

This clone was seen just once. The chain has TRBV11-2 and TRBJ2-7, with D perhaps matching TRBD1 (6 bases). V was cut by 6 bases and J by 6 bases, with 18 bases left in between. The CDR3 is 14 amino acids. CDR1 is SGHAT and CDR2 is FQNNGV in the germline V gene. CDR3 sequence: CASSLQRTVLEQYF. The CDR3 DNA reads TGTGCCAGCAGTCTCCAGCGGACAGTTCTCGAGCAGTACTTC.

The chain couples TRBV7-8 to TRBJ1-1, with TRBD1 identical over 10 bases. Losses at the gene ends were 5 bases for V and 5 bases for J; bases not matched to a gene: 11. The CDR3 loop spans 16 amino acids. Per the germline V gene, CDR1 is SGHVS and CDR2 is FQNEAQ. The CDR3 reads CASSRRQGAAGTEAFF. CDR3 nucleotide sequence: TGTGCCAGCAGCCGCCGACAGGGGGCCGCGGGTACTGAAGCTTTCTTT.

J is TRBJ2-2 and V is TRBV6-5; TRBD1 matches 7 bases. V was pared by 6 bases and J by 3 bases, with 4 bases of the junction left unmatched. The CDR3 spans 14 residues. Germline values: CDR1 MNHEY, CDR2 SVGAGI. The CDR3 region is CASRRDSHTGELFF. In nucleotides, the CDR3 is TGTGCCAGCAGGAGGGACAGTCACACCGGGGAGCTGTTTTTT.

The chain uses TRBV5-1 and TRBJ2-6; the D gene could be TRBD1 or TRBD2 (5 bases each). The V gene lost 0 bases and the J gene lost 2 bases, with 12 bases spanning the gap. This CDR3 is 17 amino acids long. Per germline, CDR1 SGHRS and CDR2 YFSETQ. This CDR3 reads CASSLGLGVTGANVLTF. The CDR3 DNA reads as TGCGCCAGCAGCTTGGGGCTGGGGGTGACTGGGGCCAACGTCCTGACTTTC.